A single sample is the source of the 8 T cell receptor beta chains below, sequenced in a study of CD8 T cells in ankylosing spondylitis (dated by TCRdb to the late 2010s). Paper-wide results and their limitations: Blood from ankylosing spondylitis patients appeared to be characterized by a TCR beta motif composed of about 8 highly homologous amino acid variants.

The library was produced with 5' RACE. Instrument used: Illumina HiSeq 2500. The raw public reads went through TCRdb reprocessing: fastp at Q25, MiXCR clone calling, in-frame beta chains kept. CDR3 protein sequences are deduplicated, and each keeps its most common genes and DNA. For this sample there are 470,000 or so distinct CDR3 sequences; roughly 26% appear just once. 0.89% of the sample is held by the ten biggest clonotypes. These TCRs' antigens remain unknown. The sample consisted of blood, either unsorted or a sorted T cell fraction (not recorded which). The receptors here all came from a male donor with ankylosing spondylitis.

The genes are TRBV6-5 and TRBJ1-4, with TRBD1 identical over 7 bases. With 10 bases clipped from V and 9 bases from J, the junction kept 5 bases outside the gene matches. Germline CDR1 MNHEY, CDR2 SVGAGI. The CDR3 sequence is 11 residues long. CDR3 coding DNA: TGTGCCACTAAGAGGGGGCAAAAACTGTTTTTT. This codes for CATKRGQKLFF.

This chain joins TRBV3-1 and TRBJ2-1; D unclear. V lost 1 base, J lost 7 bases, and 11 bases lay in between. Germline values: CDR1 LGHDT, CDR2 YNNKEL (reference sequence). The CDR3 runs to 14 residues. CDR3 in DNA: TGTGCCAGCAGCCAAGGCCCACTCTTGAATGAGCAGTTCTTC. Translation gives CASSQGPLLNEQFF.

This clonotype has more than one count but fewer than ten. The chain employs TRBV3-1 and TRBJ2-5; 8 bases are shared with TRBD2. V dropped 9 bases and J dropped 0; count of bases not matched to a gene: 9. CDR3 length equals 15 residues. From germline, CDR1 is LGHDT and CDR2 YNNKEL (reference sequence). CDR3 sequence (DNA): TGTGCCAGTCTCCTAGCGGGTACCAACCAAGAGACCCAGTACTTC. Translating it yields CASLLAGTNQETQYF.

The chain recombines TRBV7-8 with TRBJ2-3, with D possibly TRBD2 on 6 matching bases. The V and J ends lost 5 bases and 4 bases respectively, with 10 bases between them. The CDR3 length is 13 residues. Germline CDR1 SGHVS, CDR2 FQNEAQ. CDR3 in DNA: TGTGCCAGCAGCCGGGGGACCTCAGATACGCAGTATTTT. Amino acid sequence: CASSRGTSDTQYF.

V and J are TRBV10-3 and TRBJ2-1; TRBD2 agrees at 14 bases. The CDR3 has 17 amino acids. Germline V gene sequence: CDR1 ENHRY, CDR2 SYGVKD. The V gene end was trimmed by 2 bases and the J gene end by 12 bases; junction bases not matched to a gene: 12. CDR3: CAISEGSGTSGRSVQFF. DNA of the CDR3: TGTGCCATCAGTGAGGGCTCCGGGACTAGCGGGAGATCCGTGCAGTTCTTC.

The table lists this clonotype with a few counts. V usage is TRBV4-2 and J usage is TRBJ1-6, with 8 bases lining up with TRBD1. Looked up from germline, CDR1 is LGHNA and CDR2 is YNFKEQ. The CDR3 covers 13 residues. J was trimmed by 8 bases and V by 5 bases; bases with no gene match: 2. This CDR3 reads CASSDRGDSPLHF. CDR3 coding DNA: TGTGCCAGCAGCGACAGGGGTGATTCACCCCTCCACTTT.

The chain links TRBV29-1 to TRBJ1-5; 7 nucleotides align to TRBD1. Germline trimming cut 6 bases from V and 0 bases from J; bases unmatched to any gene: 11. The CDR3 is 16 amino acids. In germline, CDR1 is SQVTM, CDR2 ANQGSEA. The CDR3 region is CSVAGTDDYSNQPQHF. The CDR3 DNA reads as TGCAGCGTAGCCGGGACAGATGATTATAGCAATCAGCCCCAGCATTTT.

The chain joins TRBV4-1 to TRBJ2-2; D is ambiguous. The CDR3 totals 15 residues. Between the trimmed V and J ends, which lost 0 bases and 7 bases, there was a span of 12 bases. Germline V gives CDR1 MGHRA, CDR2 YSYEKL. The CDR3 loop is CASSQDFFVGGELFF. The CDR3 coding sequence is TGCGCCAGCAGCCAAGATTTTTTTGTCGGCGGGGAGCTGTTTTTT.